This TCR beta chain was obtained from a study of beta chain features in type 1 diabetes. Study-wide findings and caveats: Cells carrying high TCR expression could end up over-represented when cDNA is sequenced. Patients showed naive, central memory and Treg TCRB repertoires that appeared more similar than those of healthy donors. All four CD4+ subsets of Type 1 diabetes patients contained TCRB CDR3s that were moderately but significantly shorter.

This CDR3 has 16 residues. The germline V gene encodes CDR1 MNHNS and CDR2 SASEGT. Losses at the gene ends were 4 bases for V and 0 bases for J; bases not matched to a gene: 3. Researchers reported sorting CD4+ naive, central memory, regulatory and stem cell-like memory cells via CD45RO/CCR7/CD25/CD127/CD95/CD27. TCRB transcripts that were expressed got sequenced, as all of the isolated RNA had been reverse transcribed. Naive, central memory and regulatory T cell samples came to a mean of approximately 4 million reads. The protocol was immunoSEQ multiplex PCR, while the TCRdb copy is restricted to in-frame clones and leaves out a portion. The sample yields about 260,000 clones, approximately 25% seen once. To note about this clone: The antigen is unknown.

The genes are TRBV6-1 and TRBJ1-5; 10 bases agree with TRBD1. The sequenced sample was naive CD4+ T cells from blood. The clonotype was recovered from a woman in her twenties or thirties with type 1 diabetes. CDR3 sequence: CASSGDRGLSNQPQHF. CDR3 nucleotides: TGTGCCAGCAGTGGTGACAGGGGGCTTAGCAATCAGCCCCAGCATTTT.